This is a list of T cell receptor beta chains from one sample in a study of T cell responses to AZD1222 COVID-19 vaccine. TCRdb's table, derived via immunoSEQ multiplex PCR, lists solely in-frame clones and lacks some. Seen here are roughly 90,000 clones, roughly 87% observed once, and the top ten hold 5.3%. The material sequenced was peripheral blood, taken 28 days after the second AZD1222 dose. These receptors were obtained from an adult who received the AZD1222 COVID-19 vaccine. Both conserved end residues are part of each CDR3. The D gene is left open where the match is weak.

TRBV6-4,TRBD1,TRBJ2-2,CASRRTGANTGELFF
TRBV5-1,NA,TRBJ1-6,CASSLAEKDPLHF
TRBV25-1,TRBD2,TRBJ2-5,CASSDSGGRGETQYF
TRBV5-1,NA,TRBJ2-2,CASSLAGGRTGELFF
TRBV7-9,NA,TRBJ1-1,CASSLASGGYEAFF
TRBV9,NA,TRBJ2-1,CASTPKQGGYNEQFF
TRBV5-4,NA,TRBJ2-3,CASRGRDDSLDTQYF
TRBV7-2,TRBD2,TRBJ2-3,CASSLYGGGGTDTQYF
TRBV6-2/TRBV6-3,NA,TRBJ2-5,CASSYEGQKETQYF
TRBV7-6,TRBD1,TRBJ2-7,CASSLTTGAAYEQYF
TRBV7-9,TRBD1,TRBJ2-5,CASSLRKMDRGETQYF
TRBV5-8,NA,TRBJ2-1,CASSLRGGQYNEQFF
TRBV12-3/TRBV12-4,NA,TRBJ1-1,CASSGGTEAFF
TRBV12-3/TRBV12-4,NA,TRBJ2-1,CASSGLLRGQFF